The 19 T cell receptor beta chains below all came from one sample that was sequenced in a study of blood T cells in healthy people across ages. Combining a sample-barcoded 5' primer with a J-beta primer mix, a second PCR ran for roughly 7 to 12 cycles. MiXCR, run by TCRdb on the 5' RACE reads, gives a single entry per CDR3 protein. The table has some 1.4 million distinct CDR3 sequences, approximately 40% seen once. Sequencing was performed on blood. These TCRs come from a woman between 18 and 30 years old in good health.

J is TRBJ2-3 and V is TRBV20-1; 7 nucleotides match TRBD1. This CDR3 region has 18 residues. Germline CDR1 is DFQATT and CDR2 is SNEGSKA (reference sequence). J was trimmed by 0 bases and V by 3 bases; bases with no gene match: 15. This CDR3 reads CSARVLPRTGSSTDTQYF. For the CDR3, the DNA is TGCAGTGCTAGGGTCCTCCCAAGGACAGGATCTAGCACAGATACGCAGTATTTT.

This clonotype has just a few counts. The chain joins TRBV3-1 to TRBJ2-7; TRBD2 matches at 8 bases. The tail of the sequence fits TRBJ2-4 better, so the J call may be wrong. The germline gives CDR1 LGHDT, CDR2 YNNKEL (reference sequence). This CDR3 has 16 residues. The DNA of the CDR3 is TGTGCCAGCAGCCGTTCGGGCGCGGGAGGAGAAAACATTCAGTACTTC. Translated: CASSRSGAGGENIQYF.

This clonotype was seen more than once but under ten times. The chain links TRBV27 to TRBJ2-3; no definite D call. CDR1 is MNHEY and CDR2 is SMNVEV in the germline V gene (reference sequence). This CDR3 is 15 amino acids long. V lost 1 base to trimming and J lost 1 base, with 9 bases between them. CDR3 in amino acids: CASSLFSRGTDTQYF. For the CDR3, the DNA is TGTGCCAGCAGTTTATTTTCTAGGGGCACAGATACGCAGTATTTT.

The chain joins TRBV29-1 to TRBJ2-1, with 8 bases aligning to TRBD1. Germline CDR1 SQVTM, CDR2 ANQGSEA. With 1 base clipped from V and 2 bases from J, the junction kept 22 bases outside the gene matches. The CDR3 covers 21 residues. This CDR3 is CSVEARPSQGAPTFAYNEQFF. The DNA for the CDR3 is TGCAGCGTTGAAGCCCGGCCCAGTCAGGGGGCCCCCACTTTTGCCTACAATGAGCAGTTCTTC.

The chain has TRBV27 and TRBJ2-1, with D possibly matching TRBD1 (6 bases). The V gene's germline CDR1 is MNHEY and CDR2 SMNVEV (reference sequence). The CDR3 totals 14 residues. V was pared by 6 bases and J by 10 bases, with 19 bases between. The CDR3 reads CASRIGQSMGEQFF. The CDR3 coding sequence is TGTGCCAGCAGGATAGGACAGAGTATGGGGGAGCAGTTCTTC.

As to this clonotype: A much larger clone differs from this one at a single base, so this may be a read error. CDR3 in DNA: TGTGCCATCAGCCAAGTCCACGAGCAGTACTTC. It encodes CAISQVHEQYF. The rearrangement uses TRBV3-1 and TRBJ2-5; the D is unclear. The end of the DNA aligns better with TRBJ2-7, so the J call may be wrong. This CDR3 is 11 amino acids long. Per germline, CDR1 LGHDT and CDR2 YNNKEL (reference sequence).

CDR3 nucleotides: TGCAGTGGTGTAACGGATCAAGAGACCCAGTACTTC. This sequence encodes CSGVTDQETQYF. This chain links TRBV29-1 with TRBJ2-5; D unresolved. CDR1 and CDR2 (germline): SQVTM, ANQGSEA. The CDR3 is 12 amino acids.

The V and J genes are TRBV27 and TRBJ2-7; possible D gene TRBD1, 6 bases. V lost 3 bases to trimming and J lost 3 bases, with 12 bases between them. Germline V gene data show CDR1 as MNHEY and CDR2 as SMNVEV (reference sequence). The length of the CDR3 is 14 residues. The CDR3 coding sequence is TGTGCCAGCAGTTTCGAAGGGACATACTACGAGCAGTACTTC. It codes for CASSFEGTYYEQYF.

This clonotype was detected once. J is TRBJ2-4 and V is TRBV5-1; TRBD2 aligns across 7 bases. The V gene end was trimmed by 4 bases and the J gene end by 13 bases; junction bases not matched to a gene: 20. The V gene's germline CDR1 is SGHRS and CDR2 YFSETQ. The CDR3 sequence is 16 residues long. CDR3 nucleotide sequence: TGCGCCAGCAGCCAGTACGGTGGTCTAGCGGACAATGAGCAGTACTTC. Translating gives CASSQYGGLADNEQYF. The complete variable domain, with remaining parts taken from reference TRBV5-1 and TRBJ2-4, reads KAGVTQTPRYLIKTRGQQVTLSCSPISGHRSVSWYQQTPGQGLQFLFEYFSETQRNKGNFPGRFSGRQFSNSRSEMNVSTLELGDSALYLCASSQYGGLADNEQYFGAGTRLSVL.

The CDR3 here is CASSLRSGTGGEHEQYF. CDR3 bases: TGTGCCAGCAGCTTGAGATCAGGAACGGGAGGGGAACACGAGCAGTACTTC. This chain connects TRBV5-8 to TRBJ2-5; TRBD2 matches 8 bases. The last part of the DNA fits TRBJ2-7 better; the J call may be wrong. The CDR3 loop spans 17 amino acids. The germline V gene has CDR1 SGHTS and CDR2 YDEGEE.

The chain recombines TRBV7-2 with TRBJ1-6; maybe TRBD1 (6 bases). The CDR3 extends over 14 amino acids. V gave up 5 bases and J gave up 14 bases, with 19 bases separating them. The germline V gene has CDR1 SGHTA and CDR2 FQGNSA. CDR3 loop: CASSLDRFLWALHF. The CDR3 DNA follows: TGTGCCAGCAGCCTTGACAGGTTCCTTTGGGCCCTCCACTTT.

A single count supports this clonotype. CDR3 nucleotide sequence: TGTGCCTGGAGTGTAGGGGGCCATGAGCAGTACTTC. Translating gives CAWSVGGHEQYF. V is TRBV30 and J is TRBJ2-5, with 7 bases fitting TRBD1. Germline loops: CDR1 GTSNPN, CDR2 SVGIG (reference sequence). V dropped 0 bases and J dropped 11; count of bases not matched to a gene: 6. This CDR3 contains 12 residues.

The chain carries TRBV7-6 and TRBJ1-1, with D uncertain. The CDR3 consists of 15 residues. Germline loops: CDR1 SGHVS, CDR2 FNYEAQ. The ends were cut back, 5 bases at V and 4 bases at J, with 17 bases in the middle. The CDR3 bases are TGTGCCAGCAGCGTAGTTTCAGGAGCCGGCACTGAAGCTTTCTTT. This encodes CASSVVSGAGTEAFF.

The V gene is TRBV7-2, the J gene TRBJ2-5, with D perhaps matching TRBD2 (6 bases). Trimming took 5 bases from V and 11 from J, leaving 27 bases between them. CDR3 length equals 16 residues. Germline V CDR1 and CDR2: SGHTA, FQGNSA. The DNA of the CDR3 is TGTGCCAGCAGCCCTCGGGACTTGGCAGAGAGTGGGGAGCAGTACTTC. Its protein is CASSPRDLAESGEQYF. The full variable domain, rest sourced from reference TRBV7-2 and TRBJ2-5, is GAGVSQSPSNKVTEKGKDVELRCDPISGHTALYWYRQSLGQGLEFLIYFQGNSAPDKSGLPSDRFSAERTGGSVSTLTIQRTQQEDSAVYLCASSPRDLAESGEQYFGPGTRLLVL.

A note on this clonotype: A much larger clone sits a single nucleotide away, making a read error possible. The CDR3, as DNA: TGTGCCATCGGTGAGGGGCACCTCTTAGAGACCCAGTACTTC. Protein: CAIGEGHLLETQYF. V usage is TRBV10-3 and J usage is TRBJ2-7; either TRBD1 or TRBD2 may fit D (5 bases each). The last part of the DNA fits TRBJ2-5 better; the J call may be wrong. The CDR3 covers 14 residues. Per germline, CDR1 ENHRY and CDR2 SYGVKD.

The chain joins TRBV18 to TRBJ2-1, with 10 nucleotides matching TRBD2. The CDR3 consists of 17 residues. The J segment lost 6 bases and the V segment lost 1 base, leaving 9 bases of the junction unmatched. Germline V gene lookup returns CDR1 KGHSH and CDR2 LQKENI. CDR3 coding DNA: TGTGCCAGCTCACCACTTTCTTCGGGACTAGCGAGCAATGAGCAGTTCTTC. Translated: CASSPLSSGLASNEQFF.

This clonotype was seen a handful of times. V and J are TRBV15 and TRBJ2-1; D may be TRBD2 (5 bases). V lost 0 bases and J lost 8, with 8 bases in between. This CDR3 is 13 amino acids long. Germline V gene data show CDR1 as LNHNV and CDR2 as YYDKDF (reference sequence). CDR3 sequence reads: CATSREPLDEQFF. The CDR3 DNA is TGTGCCACCAGCAGAGAACCACTAGATGAGCAGTTCTTC. The variable domain in full, with the rest retrieved from reference TRBV15 and TRBJ2-1, is DAMVIQNPRYQVTQFGKPVTLSCSQTLNHNVMYWYQQKSSQAPKLLFHYYDKDFNNEADTPDNFQSRRPNTSFCFLDIRSPGLGDTAMYLCATSREPLDEQFFGPGTRLTVL.

The J gene is TRBJ1-1, the V gene TRBV3-1; D is undetermined. This CDR3 is built from 14 residues. Germline V gives CDR1 LGHDT, CDR2 YNNKEL (reference sequence). Between the trimmed V and J ends, which lost 4 bases and 0 bases, there was a span of 9 bases. DNA of the CDR3: TGTGCCAGCAGCCCCAATCACATGAACACTGAAGCTTTCTTT. It yields the protein CASSPNHMNTEAFF.

The rearrangement links TRBV6-2 or TRBV6-3 to TRBJ2-4; 13 positions match TRBD2. There are 17 residues in the CDR3. Germline V lookup: CDR1 MNHEY, CDR2 SVGEGT. The junction had 7 bases not matched to a gene; V was cut back by 8 bases and J by 0 bases. The CDR3 is CASLGLAGSTAKNIQYF. The CDR3 region has the DNA TGTGCCAGCTTGGGACTAGCGGGGAGCACAGCCAAAAACATTCAGTACTTC.